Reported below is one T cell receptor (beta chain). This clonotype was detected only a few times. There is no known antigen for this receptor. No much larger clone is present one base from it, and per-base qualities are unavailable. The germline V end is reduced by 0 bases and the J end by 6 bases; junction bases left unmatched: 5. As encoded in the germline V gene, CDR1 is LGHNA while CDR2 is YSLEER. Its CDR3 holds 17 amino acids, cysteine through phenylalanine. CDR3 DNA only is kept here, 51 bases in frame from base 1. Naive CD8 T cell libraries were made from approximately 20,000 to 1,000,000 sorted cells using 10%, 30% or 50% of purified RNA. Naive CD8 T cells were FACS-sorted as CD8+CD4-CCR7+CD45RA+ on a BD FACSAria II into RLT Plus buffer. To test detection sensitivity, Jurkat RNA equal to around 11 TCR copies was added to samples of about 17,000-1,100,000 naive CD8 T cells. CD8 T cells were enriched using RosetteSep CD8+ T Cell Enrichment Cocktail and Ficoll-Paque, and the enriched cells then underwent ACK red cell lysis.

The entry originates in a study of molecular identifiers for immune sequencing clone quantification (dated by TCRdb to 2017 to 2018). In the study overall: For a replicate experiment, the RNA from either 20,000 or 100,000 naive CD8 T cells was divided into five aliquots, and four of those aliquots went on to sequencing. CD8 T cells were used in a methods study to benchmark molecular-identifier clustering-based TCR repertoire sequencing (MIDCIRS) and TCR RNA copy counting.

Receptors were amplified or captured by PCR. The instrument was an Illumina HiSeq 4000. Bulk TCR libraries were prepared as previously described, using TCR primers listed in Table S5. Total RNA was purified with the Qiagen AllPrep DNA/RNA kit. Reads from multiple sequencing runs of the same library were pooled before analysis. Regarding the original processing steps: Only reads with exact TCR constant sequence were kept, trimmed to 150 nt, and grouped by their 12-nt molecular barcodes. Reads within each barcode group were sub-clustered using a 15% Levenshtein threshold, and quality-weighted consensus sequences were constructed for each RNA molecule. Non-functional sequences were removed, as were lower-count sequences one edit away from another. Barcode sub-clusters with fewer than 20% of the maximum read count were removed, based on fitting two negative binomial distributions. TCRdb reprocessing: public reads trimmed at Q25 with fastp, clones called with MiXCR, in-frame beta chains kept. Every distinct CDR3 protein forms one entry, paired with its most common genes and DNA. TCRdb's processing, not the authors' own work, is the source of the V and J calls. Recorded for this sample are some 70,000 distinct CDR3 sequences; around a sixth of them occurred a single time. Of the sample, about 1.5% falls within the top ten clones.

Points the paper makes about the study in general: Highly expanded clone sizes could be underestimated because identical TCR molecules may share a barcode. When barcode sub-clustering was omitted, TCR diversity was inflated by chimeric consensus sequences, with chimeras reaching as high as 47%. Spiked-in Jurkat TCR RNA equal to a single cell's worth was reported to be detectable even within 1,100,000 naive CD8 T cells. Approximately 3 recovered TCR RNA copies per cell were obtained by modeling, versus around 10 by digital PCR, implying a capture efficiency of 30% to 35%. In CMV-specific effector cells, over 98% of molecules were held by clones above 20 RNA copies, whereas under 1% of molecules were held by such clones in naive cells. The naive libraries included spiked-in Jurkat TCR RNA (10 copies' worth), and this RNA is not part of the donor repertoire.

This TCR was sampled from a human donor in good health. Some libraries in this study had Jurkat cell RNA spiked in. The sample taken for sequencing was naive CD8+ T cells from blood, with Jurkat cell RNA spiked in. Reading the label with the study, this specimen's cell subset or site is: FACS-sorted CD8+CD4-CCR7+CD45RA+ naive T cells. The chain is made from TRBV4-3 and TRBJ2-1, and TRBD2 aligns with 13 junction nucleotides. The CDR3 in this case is CASSQDRTSGRLNEQFF. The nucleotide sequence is TGCGCCAGCAGCCAAGATCGGACTAGCGGGAGACTCAATGAGCAGTTCTTC.